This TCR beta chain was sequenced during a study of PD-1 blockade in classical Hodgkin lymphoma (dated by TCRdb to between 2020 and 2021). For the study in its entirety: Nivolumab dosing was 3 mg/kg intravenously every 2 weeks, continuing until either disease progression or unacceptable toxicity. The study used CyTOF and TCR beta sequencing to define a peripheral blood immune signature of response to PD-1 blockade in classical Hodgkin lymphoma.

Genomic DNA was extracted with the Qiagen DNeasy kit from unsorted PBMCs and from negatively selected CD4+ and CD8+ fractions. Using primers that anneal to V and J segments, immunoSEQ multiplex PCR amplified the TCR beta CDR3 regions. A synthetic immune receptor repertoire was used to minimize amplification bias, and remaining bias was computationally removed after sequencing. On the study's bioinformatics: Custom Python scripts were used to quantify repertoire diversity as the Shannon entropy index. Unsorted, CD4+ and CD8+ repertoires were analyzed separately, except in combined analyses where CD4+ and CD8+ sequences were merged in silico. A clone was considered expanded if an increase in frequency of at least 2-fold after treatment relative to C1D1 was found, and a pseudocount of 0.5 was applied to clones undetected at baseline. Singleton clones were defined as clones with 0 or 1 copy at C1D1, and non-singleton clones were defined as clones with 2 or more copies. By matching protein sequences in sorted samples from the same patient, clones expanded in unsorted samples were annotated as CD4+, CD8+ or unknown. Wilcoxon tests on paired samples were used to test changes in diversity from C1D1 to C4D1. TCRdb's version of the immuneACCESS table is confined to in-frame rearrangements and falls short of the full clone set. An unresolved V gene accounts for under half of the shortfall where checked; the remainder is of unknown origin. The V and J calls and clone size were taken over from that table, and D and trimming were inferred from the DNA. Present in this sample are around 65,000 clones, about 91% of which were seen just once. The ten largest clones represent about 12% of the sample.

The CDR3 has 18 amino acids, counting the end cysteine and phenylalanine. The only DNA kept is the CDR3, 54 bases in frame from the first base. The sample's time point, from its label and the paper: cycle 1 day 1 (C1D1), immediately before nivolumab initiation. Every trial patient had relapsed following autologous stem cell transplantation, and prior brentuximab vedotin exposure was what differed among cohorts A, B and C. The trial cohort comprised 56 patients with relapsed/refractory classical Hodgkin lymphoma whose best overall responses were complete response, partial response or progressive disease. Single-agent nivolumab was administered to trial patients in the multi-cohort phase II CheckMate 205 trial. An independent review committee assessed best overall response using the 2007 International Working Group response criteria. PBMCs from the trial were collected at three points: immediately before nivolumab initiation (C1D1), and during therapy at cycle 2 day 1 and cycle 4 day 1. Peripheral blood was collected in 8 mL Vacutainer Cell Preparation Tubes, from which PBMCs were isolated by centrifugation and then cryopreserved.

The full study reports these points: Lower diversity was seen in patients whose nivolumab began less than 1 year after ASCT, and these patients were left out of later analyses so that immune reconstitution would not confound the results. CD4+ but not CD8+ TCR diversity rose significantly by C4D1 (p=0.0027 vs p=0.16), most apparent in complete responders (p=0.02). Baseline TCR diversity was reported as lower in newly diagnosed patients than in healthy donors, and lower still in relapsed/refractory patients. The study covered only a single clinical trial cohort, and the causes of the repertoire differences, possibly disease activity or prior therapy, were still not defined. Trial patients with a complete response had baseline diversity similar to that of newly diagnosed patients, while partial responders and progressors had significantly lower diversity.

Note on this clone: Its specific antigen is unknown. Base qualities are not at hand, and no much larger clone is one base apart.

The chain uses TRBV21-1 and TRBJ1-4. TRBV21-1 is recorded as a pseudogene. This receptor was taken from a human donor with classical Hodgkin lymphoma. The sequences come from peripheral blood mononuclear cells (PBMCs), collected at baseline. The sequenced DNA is TGTGCCAGCAGCAAAGTCGGGGGCGACCGGTGGACGATTGGAAAACTGTTTTTT. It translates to CASSKVGGDRWTIGKLFF.